A single sample gave rise to the 10 T cell receptor beta chains below, sequenced in a study of kidney transplant recipient with SARS-CoV-2 infection. Via MiXCR, TCRdb re-called the reads, giving one row per CDR3 protein. The sample has roughly 250,000 distinct CDR3 sequences, 25% to 30% seen once. The sequenced sample was a blood sample, obtained at baseline and around day 120 from a kidney transplant recipient. The receptors were sampled from a male patient between 25 and 40 years old who had COVID-19 and was a kidney transplant recipient. Among the T cells, some may be from the graft donor.

About this clonotype: A much bigger clone sits one base away, suggesting this may be a read error. The chain has TRBV27 and TRBJ1-1; unclear D gene. The ends were cut back, 8 bases at V and 4 bases at J, with 14 bases in the middle. Germline V gene lookup returns CDR1 MNHEY and CDR2 SMNVEV (reference sequence). This CDR3 region has 13 residues. The CDR3 sequence: CASGYDGVTEAFF. As DNA, the CDR3 is TGTGCCAGCGGGTACGACGGGGTCACTGAAGCTTTCTTT.

This clonotype appeared once. This may arise from a read error, as a much more abundant clone is one base away. The DNA for the CDR3 is TGTGCCAGCCCGACAACCAGTAGTCGAAAGACCTATGGCTACACCTTC. Amino acid sequence: CASPTTSSRKTYGYTF. The V and J genes are TRBV5-6 and TRBJ1-2; D remains unclear. The germline V gene has CDR1 SGHDT and CDR2 YYEEEE. V shed 7 bases and J shed 4 bases, with 23 bases lying between them. The CDR3 consists of 16 residues. The full variable domain, with the rest looked up from reference TRBV5-6 and TRBJ1-2, is DAGVTQSPTHLIKTRGQQVTLRCSPKSGHDTVSWYQQALGQGPQFIFQYYEEEERQRGNFPDRFSGHQFPNYSSELNVNALLLGDSALYLCASPTTSSRKTYGYTFGSGTRLTVV.

There are many counts of this clonotype. The V and J genes are TRBV5-5 and TRBJ1-3, with unresolved D. CDR1 SGHKS and CDR2 YYEKEE come from the germline V gene (reference sequence). V was clipped by 0 bases and J by 0 bases, with 10 bases between them. The CDR3 sequence is 16 residues long. The CDR3 bases are TGTGCCAGCAGCTTGGCTATGCGACTCTCTGGAAACACCATATATTTT. Translated: CASSLAMRLSGNTIYF.

This clonotype was found many times. The V and J genes are TRBV25-1 and TRBJ1-2; D not resolved. The CDR3 is 17 amino acids. Germline lookup yields CDR1 MGHDK and CDR2 SYGVNS. V was shortened by 5 bases and J by 4 bases, with 23 bases between the two germline ends. The CDR3 sequence: CASSKTTELGKTYGYTF. The CDR3 coding sequence is TGTGCCAGCAGTAAAACAACAGAACTGGGAAAGACCTATGGCTACACCTTC.

This clonotype was observed at least ten times. V gene TRBV12-3 or TRBV12-4 combines with J gene TRBJ1-2, with TRBD1 matching over 10 bases. V lost 5 bases and J lost 6; bases outside the gene matches: 6. The CDR3 contains 14 residues. The CDR3 reads CASSGLGQGDGYTF. CDR3 DNA: TGTGCCAGCAGTGGCCTTGGACAGGGGGATGGCTACACCTTC.

Notes on this clonotype: Germline is not matched at one junction end, which may reflect a read error. This sequence joins TRBV5-4 and TRBJ2-4, with a possible D match to TRBD1 (5 bases). Germline V lookup: CDR1 SGHNT, CDR2 YYREEE (reference sequence). The CDR3 has 11 amino acids. The CDR3 loop is CASSFGLGQLF. Written as DNA, the CDR3 is TGTGCCAGCAGCTTCGGTCTGGGGCAGCTCTTC.

Points on this clonotype: This could be a read error, since a much larger clone is one nucleotide away. V is TRBV5-1 and J is TRBJ2-7; D remains ambiguous. Trimming removed 2 bases at V and 5 bases at J, with 11 bases between. CDR3 length equals 13 residues. Germline CDR1 reads SGHRS; CDR2 reads YFSETQ. The CDR3 here is CASSLRTDHEQYF. The CDR3 nucleotides are TGCGCCAGCAGCTTAAGGACGGACCACGAGCAGTACTTC.

This clonotype was seen many times. The chain links TRBV7-9 to TRBJ1-2; TRBD1 aligns across 7 bases. The CDR3 covers 17 residues. Trimming took 1 base from V and 8 from J; bases not matched to a gene: 16. Looked up from germline, CDR1 is SEHNR and CDR2 is FQNEAQ (reference sequence). The CDR3 region is CASSLGLLRDSSRGYTF. For the CDR3, the DNA is TGTGCCAGCAGCTTAGGCCTATTAAGGGACAGCTCTAGAGGCTACACCTTC.

The table lists this clonotype with many counts. The rearrangement uses TRBV6-2 or TRBV6-3 and TRBJ1-5, with 9 bases that match TRBD1. Looked up from germline, CDR1 is MNHEY and CDR2 is SVGEGT. The CDR3 spans 15 residues. V lost 4 bases, J lost 6 bases, and 7 bases stayed unmatched. The CDR3 loop is CASSSGQGYIQPQHF. Written as DNA, the CDR3 is TGTGCCAGCAGTTCGGGACAGGGATATATTCAGCCCCAGCATTTT.

In its sample, this clonotype was seen a few times. The chain joins TRBV5-6 to TRBJ2-1; 14 bases match TRBD2. Germline values: CDR1 SGHDT, CDR2 YYEEEE. CDR3 size: 15 residues. V shed 4 bases and J 8 bases; nucleotides not matched to a gene: 5. The CDR3 spells CASSPGTSGSYEQFF. CDR3 DNA: TGTGCCAGCAGCCCCGGGACTAGCGGGAGCTATGAGCAGTTCTTC.